This T cell receptor (beta chain) was found in a study of human T cells and chemical hapten exposure. Turning to the study itself: Donors were sensitized with 2% DPC on the upper inner arm. Patch testing placed 0.01% DPC on the upper back, with readings at 6 days.

V lost 0 bases and J 0 bases, leaving 12 bases between the germline ends. This CDR3 is 17 amino acids long. Each CDR3 protein is one row after TCRdb ran MiXCR on the RACE reads. The repertoire has tens of thousands of distinct CDR3 sequences, 5.8% of them found once; the top ten carry 5% to 7%. The study, taken as a whole, reports: Compared with pre-sensitization or healthy control sets, expanded TCRs clustered more.

At least ten counts were recorded for this clonotype. Its specificity is unknown. Time point here: patch test 3, about 24 weeks after DPC sensitization. This sample's treatment: therapeutic diphenylcyclopropenone sensitization with weekly scalp DPC. The source of this sequence is a man aged 30 to 39 with alopecia areata. Some clones in this sample may be carry-over from other donors' samples. The sample in question was whole blood, obtained in connection with sensitization to the hapten diphenylcyclopropenone (DPC). The chain combines TRBV12-3 or TRBV12-4 with TRBJ2-1; D may be TRBD1 or TRBD2 (5 bases each). The CDR3 protein is CASSLALWGSSYNEQFF. DNA for the CDR3: TGTGCCAGCAGTTTAGCGCTTTGGGGGAGCTCCTACAATGAGCAGTTCTTC.